This T cell receptor (beta chain) was identified in a study of T cells in Graves' hyperthyroidism and ophthalmopathy. The germline V gene encodes CDR1 MDHEN and CDR2 SYDVKM. The CDR3 loop spans 13 amino acids. Trimming removed 2 bases at V and 9 bases at J, with 11 bases between. Stability of Graves' hyperthyroidism was defined as absent ophthalmopathy progression within 18 months. The diagnostic basis comprised clinical symptoms, serum thyroxine and TRAb, thyroid ultrasound and orbital computed tomography. RNA transcripts were the template for amplifying TCR beta CDR3 regions. The HTBI primer set drove a first-round RT-PCR of the TCR CDR3. In TCRdb, the multiplex PCR reads were re-called with MiXCR into one record per CDR3 protein. The sample consists of some 700,000 distinct CDR3 sequences, 17% of them appearing once. This clonotype was picked up many times.

The clonotype originates from a man aged 50 to 60 with Graves' hyperthyroidism. Sequenced material: blood. The V and J genes are TRBV28 and TRBJ2-1; D remains unclear. In nucleotides, the CDR3 is TGTGCCAGCAGTTTAAACGGAGTTGCTGAGCAGTTCTTC. It specifies CASSLNGVAEQFF.